This entry is about one TCR beta chain. The data were obtained in a study of blood T cell repertoires in COVID-19. TCRdb's table, derived via immunoSEQ multiplex PCR, lists solely in-frame clones and lacks some. The sample consists of roughly 150,000 clones, 83% of them appearing once. Germline CDR1 and CDR2: MNHEY and SVGEGT. This CDR3 has 15 amino acids. V was clipped by 6 bases and J by 0 bases, with 12 bases between them. This TCR was recovered from a woman in her 70s who had recovered from COVID-19. The chain is built from TRBV6-2 or TRBV6-3 and TRBJ2-1, with a weak D call TRBD1 (5 bases). Sequencing was performed on peripheral blood. The CDR3 nucleotides read TGTGCCAGCAGCCTTACAGGTTCCTCCTACAATGAGCAGTTCTTC. Encoded protein: CASSLTGSSYNEQFF.